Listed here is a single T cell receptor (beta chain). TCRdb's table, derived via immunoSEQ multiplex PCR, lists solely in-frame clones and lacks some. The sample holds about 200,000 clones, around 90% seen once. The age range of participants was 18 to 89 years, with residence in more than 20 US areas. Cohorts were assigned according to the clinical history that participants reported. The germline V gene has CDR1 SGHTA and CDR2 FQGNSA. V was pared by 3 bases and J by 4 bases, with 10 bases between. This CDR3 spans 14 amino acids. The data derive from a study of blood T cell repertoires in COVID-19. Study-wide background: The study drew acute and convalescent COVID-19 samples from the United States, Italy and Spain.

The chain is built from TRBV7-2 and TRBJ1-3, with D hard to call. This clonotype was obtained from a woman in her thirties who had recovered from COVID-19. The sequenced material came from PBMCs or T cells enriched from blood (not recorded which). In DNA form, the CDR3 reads TGTGCCAGCAGCTTGCCAACAGCCGGAAACACCATATATTTT. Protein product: CASSLPTAGNTIYF. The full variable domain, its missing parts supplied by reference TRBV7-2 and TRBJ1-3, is GAGVSQSPSNKVTEKGKDVELRCDPISGHTALYWYRQSLGQGLEFLIYFQGNSAPDKSGLPSDRFSAERTGGSVSTLTIQRTQQEDSAVYLCASSLPTAGNTIYFGEGSWLTVV.